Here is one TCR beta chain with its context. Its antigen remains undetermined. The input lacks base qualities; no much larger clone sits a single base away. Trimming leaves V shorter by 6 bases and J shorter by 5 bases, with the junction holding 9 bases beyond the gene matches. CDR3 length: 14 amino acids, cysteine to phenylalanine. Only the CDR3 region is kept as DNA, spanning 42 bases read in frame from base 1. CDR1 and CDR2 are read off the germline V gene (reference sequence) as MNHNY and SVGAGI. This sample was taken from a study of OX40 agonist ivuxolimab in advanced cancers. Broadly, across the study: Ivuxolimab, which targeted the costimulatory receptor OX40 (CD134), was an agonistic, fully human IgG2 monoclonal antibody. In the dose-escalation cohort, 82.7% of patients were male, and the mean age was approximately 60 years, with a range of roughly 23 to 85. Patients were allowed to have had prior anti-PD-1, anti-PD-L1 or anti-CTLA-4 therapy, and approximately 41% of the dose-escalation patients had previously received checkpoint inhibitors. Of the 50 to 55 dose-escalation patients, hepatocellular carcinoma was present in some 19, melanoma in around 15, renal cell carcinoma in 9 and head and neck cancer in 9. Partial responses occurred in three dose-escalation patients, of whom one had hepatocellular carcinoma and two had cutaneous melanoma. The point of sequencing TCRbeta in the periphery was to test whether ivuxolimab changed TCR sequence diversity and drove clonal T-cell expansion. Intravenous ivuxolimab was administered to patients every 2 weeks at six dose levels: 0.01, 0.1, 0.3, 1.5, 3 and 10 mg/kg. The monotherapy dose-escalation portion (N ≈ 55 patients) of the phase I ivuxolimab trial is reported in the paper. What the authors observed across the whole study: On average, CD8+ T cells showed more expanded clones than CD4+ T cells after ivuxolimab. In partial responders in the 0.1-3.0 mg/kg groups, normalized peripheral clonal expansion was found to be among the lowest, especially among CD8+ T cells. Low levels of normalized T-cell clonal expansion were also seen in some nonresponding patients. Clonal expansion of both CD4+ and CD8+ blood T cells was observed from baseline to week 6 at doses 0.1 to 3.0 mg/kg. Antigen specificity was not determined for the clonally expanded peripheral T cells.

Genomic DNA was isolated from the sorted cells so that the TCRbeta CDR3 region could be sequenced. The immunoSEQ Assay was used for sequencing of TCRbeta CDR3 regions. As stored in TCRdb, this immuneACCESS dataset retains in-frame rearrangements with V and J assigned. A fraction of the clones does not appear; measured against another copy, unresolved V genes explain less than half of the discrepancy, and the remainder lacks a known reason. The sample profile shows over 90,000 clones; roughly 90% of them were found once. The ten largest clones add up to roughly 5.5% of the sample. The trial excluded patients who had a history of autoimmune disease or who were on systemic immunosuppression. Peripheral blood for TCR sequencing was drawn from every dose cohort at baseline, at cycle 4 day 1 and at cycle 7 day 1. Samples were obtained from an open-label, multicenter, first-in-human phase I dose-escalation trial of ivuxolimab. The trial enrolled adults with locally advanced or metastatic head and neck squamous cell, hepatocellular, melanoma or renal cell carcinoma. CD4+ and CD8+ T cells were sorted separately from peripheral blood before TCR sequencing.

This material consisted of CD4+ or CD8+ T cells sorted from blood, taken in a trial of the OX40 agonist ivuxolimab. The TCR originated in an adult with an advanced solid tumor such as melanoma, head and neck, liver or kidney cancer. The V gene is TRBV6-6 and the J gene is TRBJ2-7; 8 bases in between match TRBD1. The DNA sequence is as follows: TGTGCCAGCAGCCGCCGGACAGGGAGAGACGAGCAGTACTTC. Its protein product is CASSRRTGRDEQYF.